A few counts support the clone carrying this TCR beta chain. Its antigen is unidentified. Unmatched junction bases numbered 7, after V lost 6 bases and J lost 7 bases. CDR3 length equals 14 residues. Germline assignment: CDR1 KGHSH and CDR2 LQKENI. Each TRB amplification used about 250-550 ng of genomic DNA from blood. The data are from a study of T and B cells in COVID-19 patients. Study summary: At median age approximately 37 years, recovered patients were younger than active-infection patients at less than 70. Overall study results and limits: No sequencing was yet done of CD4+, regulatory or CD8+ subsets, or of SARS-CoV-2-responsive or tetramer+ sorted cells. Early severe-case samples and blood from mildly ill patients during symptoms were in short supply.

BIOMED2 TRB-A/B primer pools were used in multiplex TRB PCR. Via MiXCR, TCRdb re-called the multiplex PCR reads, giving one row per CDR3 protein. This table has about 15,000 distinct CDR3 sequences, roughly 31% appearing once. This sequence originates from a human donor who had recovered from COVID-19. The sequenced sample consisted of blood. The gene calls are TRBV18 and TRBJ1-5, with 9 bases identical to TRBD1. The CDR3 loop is CASSPGTGYQPQHF. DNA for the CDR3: TGTGCCAGCTCGCCCGGGACAGGGTACCAGCCCCAGCATTTT. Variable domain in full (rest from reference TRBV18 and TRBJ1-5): NAGVMQNPRHLVRRRGQEARLRCSPMKGHSHVYWYRQLPEEGLKFMVYLQKENIIDESGMPKERFSAEFPKEGPSILRIQQVVRGDSAAYFCASSPGTGYQPQHFGDGTRLSIL.